This T cell receptor (beta chain) was obtained from a study of CDR3 diversity in severe acne. TCRdb passed the PCR reads through MiXCR, listing each CDR3 protein once. The sample holds over 90,000 distinct CDR3 sequences, under 60% seen once. This clonotype was counted a single time. Sample: blood. The TCR was taken from a male donor with acne.

The CDR3 reads CATSGSGETPLSTGANVLTF. CDR3 nucleotide sequence: TGTGCCACCAGTGGGTCGGGTGAAACTCCCCTCTCGACTGGGGCCAACGTCCTGACTTTC. V gene TRBV5-6 combines with J gene TRBJ2-6, with D hard to call. In germline, CDR1 is SGHDT, CDR2 YYEEEE. The V and J ends lost 9 bases and 2 bases respectively, with 30 bases between them. There are 20 residues in the CDR3.